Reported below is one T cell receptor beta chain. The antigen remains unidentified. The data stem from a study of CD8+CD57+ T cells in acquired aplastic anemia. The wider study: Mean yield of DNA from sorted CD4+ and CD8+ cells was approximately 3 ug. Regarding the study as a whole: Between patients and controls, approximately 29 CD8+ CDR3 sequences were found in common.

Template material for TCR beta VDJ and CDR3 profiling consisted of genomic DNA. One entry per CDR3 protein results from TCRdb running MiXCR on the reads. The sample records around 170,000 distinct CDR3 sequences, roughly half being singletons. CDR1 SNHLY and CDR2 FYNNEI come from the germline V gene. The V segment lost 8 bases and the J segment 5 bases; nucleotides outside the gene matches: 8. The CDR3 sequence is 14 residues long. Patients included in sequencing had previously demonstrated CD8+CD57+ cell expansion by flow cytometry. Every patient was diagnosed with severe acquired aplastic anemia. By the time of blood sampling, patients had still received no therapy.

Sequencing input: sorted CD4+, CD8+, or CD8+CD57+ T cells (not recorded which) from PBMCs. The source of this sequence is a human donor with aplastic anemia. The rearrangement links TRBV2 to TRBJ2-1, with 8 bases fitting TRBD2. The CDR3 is CASGAGERNNEQFF. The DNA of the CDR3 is TGTGCCAGCGGAGCGGGAGAACGGAACAATGAGCAGTTCTTC.